The following is a T cell receptor (beta chain) sequence with its context. Its antigen is still unknown. The study pooled second doses at about 4 or about 12 weeks. The data belong to a study of T cell responses to AZD1222 COVID-19 vaccine. The table came from immunoSEQ multiplex PCR; TCRdb's copy has only in-frame clones and leaves some out. The sample carries 200,000 or so clones, about 93% recorded once. Trimming took 1 base from V and 5 from J, leaving 17 bases between them. Germline-derived CDR1 and CDR2 are LGHNA and YNFKEQ. This CDR3 is built from 16 residues. Findings and caveats of the study: Spike-specific TCR breadth and depth were elevated following two AZD1222 doses.

This clonotype was sampled from an adult who received the AZD1222 COVID-19 vaccine. This chain connects TRBV4-2 to TRBJ1-2; D perhaps matches TRBD1 (5 bases). The material was peripheral blood, obtained 28 days after the second AZD1222 dose. CDR3 protein: CASSQAATDKAYGYTF. The CDR3 DNA reads as TGTGCCAGCAGCCAAGCGGCGACAGATAAAGCTTATGGCTACACCTTC.